A single sample is the source of the 24 T cell receptor beta chains below, sequenced in a study of Tregs in tolerant kidney transplant recipients. Using immunoSEQ multiplex PCR, the repertoire was profiled, and TCRdb retains in-frame clones only, with some absent. The sample includes about 240,000 clones, roughly four fifths of them seen just once. What was sequenced was CD4+ T cells from blood. All receptors derive from a human donor in good health.

The chain is built from TRBV18 and TRBJ2-1, with TRBD2 matching over 15 bases. Germline V gene sequence: CDR1 KGHSH, CDR2 LQKENI. The junction had 7 bases not matched to a gene; V was cut back by 6 bases and J by 10 bases. The CDR3 spans 15 residues. CDR3 protein: CASSPPGLAGGEQFF. The CDR3 nucleotides are TGTGCCAGCTCGCCCCCGGGACTAGCGGGAGGCGAGCAGTTCTTC.

This rearrangement joins TRBV5-4 to TRBJ1-5; the D gene is possibly TRBD1 (5 bases). Germline CDR1 is SGHNT and CDR2 is YYREEE (reference sequence). The CDR3 runs to 16 residues. Trimming removed 0 bases from V and 3 bases from J, with 13 bases in between. CDR3 region: CASSLGGQGNNQPQHF. DNA of the CDR3: TGTGCCAGCAGCTTGGGCGGGCAGGGAAACAATCAGCCCCAGCATTTT.

This chain joins TRBV6-5 and TRBJ1-5, with 9 bases matching TRBD1. Germline V gives CDR1 MNHEY, CDR2 SVGAGI. The junction had 6 bases not matched to a gene; V was cut back by 4 bases and J by 5 bases. This CDR3 has 15 amino acids. The CDR3 DNA is TGTGCCAGCAGTTTCACAGGGGGCTGGGATCAGCCCCAGCATTTT. Its protein product is CASSFTGGWDQPQHF.

This chain links TRBV2 with TRBJ2-3, with D unresolved. Germline V gene data show CDR1 as SNHLY and CDR2 as FYNNEI. The V gene lost 3 bases and the J gene lost 5 bases, with 3 bases spanning the gap. The CDR3 sequence is 11 residues long. In DNA form, the CDR3 reads TGTGCCAGCAGTGAGGTAGATACGCAGTATTTT. Amino acid sequence: CASSEVDTQYF.

The chain links TRBV2 to TRBJ1-4; possible D gene TRBD1, 5 bases. Trimming pared 6 bases from V and 10 bases from J, leaving 15 bases between. The germline gives CDR1 SNHLY, CDR2 FYNNEI. The CDR3 has 13 residues. CDR3 amino acids: CASRGDHQGKLFF. The CDR3 coding sequence is TGTGCCAGCAGGGGGGACCATCAAGGAAAACTGTTTTTT.

V gene TRBV5-5 combines with J gene TRBJ1-5, with 8 bases lining up with TRBD1. Germline V gene sequence: CDR1 SGHKS, CDR2 YYEKEE (reference sequence). V dropped 5 bases and J dropped 7; count of bases not matched to a gene: 11. The CDR3 sequence is 15 residues long. CDR3 region: CASSFGTGRDQPQHF. Here the CDR3 DNA reads TGTGCCAGCAGTTTTGGGACAGGCAGGGACCAGCCCCAGCATTTT. Filled out from reference TRBV5-5 and TRBJ1-5, the complete variable domain reads DAGVTQSPTHLIKTRGQQVTLRCSPISGHKSVSWYQQVLGQGPQFIFQYYEKEERGRGNFPDRFSARQFPNYSSELNVNALLLGDSALYLCASSFGTGRDQPQHFGDGTRLSIL.

The rearrangement links TRBV7-8 to TRBJ2-1; D remains unclear. This CDR3 is built from 15 residues. The ends were cut back, 4 bases at V and 4 bases at J, with 14 bases in the middle. The V gene's germline CDR1 is SGHVS and CDR2 FQNEAQ. CDR3 DNA: TGTGCCAGCAGCTCTATTGATTTATCATACAATGAGCAGTTCTTC. Translating gives CASSSIDLSYNEQFF.

This clone was found once. The chain has TRBV7-9 and TRBJ2-5; D perhaps matches TRBD2 (5 bases). CDR3 length: 14 residues. The germline V and J ends were trimmed by 1 base and 5 bases, with 11 bases remaining between them. Germline V CDR1 and CDR2: SEHNR, FQNEAQ (reference sequence). The CDR3 DNA reads TGTGCCAGCAGCTTAGGTCTAGCCGGCGAGACCCAGTACTTC. This codes for CASSLGLAGETQYF.

V is TRBV7-9 and J is TRBJ1-2; no firm D call. V was pared by 4 bases and J by 7 bases, with 7 bases between. CDR3 size: 11 residues. Germline values: CDR1 SEHNR, CDR2 FQNEAQ (reference sequence). The CDR3 bases are TGTGCCAGCAGCTCAGTTGGTGGCTACACCTTC. Encoded protein: CASSSVGGYTF.

This chain uses TRBV9 with TRBJ2-3; unclear D gene. Per the germline V gene, CDR1 is SGDLS and CDR2 is YYNGEE. The V gene lost 1 base and the J gene lost 8 bases, with 11 bases spanning the gap. The CDR3 has 13 residues. The CDR3 sequence: CASSVPNPATQYF. CDR3 bases: TGTGCCAGCAGCGTACCCAACCCGGCTACGCAGTATTTT.

The rearrangement uses TRBV7-9 and TRBJ1-2, with TRBD1 matching over 10 bases. The CDR3 is 16 amino acids. Germline V CDR1 and CDR2: SEHNR, FQNEAQ (reference sequence). The junction had 5 bases not matched to a gene; V was cut back by 2 bases and J by 2 bases. In DNA, the CDR3 is TGTGCCAGCAGCTTACCGGGACAGGGGCGAAACTATGGCTACACCTTC. This translates into CASSLPGQGRNYGYTF.

CDR3: CASSHREGTAYEQYF. CDR3 DNA sequence: TGCGCCAGCAGCCACAGAGAAGGGACAGCCTACGAGCAGTACTTC. J is TRBJ2-7 and V is TRBV4-1; 7 bases agree with TRBD1. The germline CDR1 and CDR2 sequences are MGHRA and YSYEKL. Trimming cost V 3 bases and J 2 bases; bases outside gene matches: 7. The CDR3 is 15 residues long.

This clone is a singleton in its sample. This sequence joins TRBV19 and TRBJ2-3, with D hard to call. The V and J ends lost 0 bases and 1 base respectively, with 8 bases between them. This CDR3 spans 15 amino acids. Germline CDR1 reads LNHDA; CDR2 reads SQIVND (reference sequence). CDR3 amino acids: CASSIDFARTDTQYF. The CDR3, as DNA: TGTGCCAGTAGTATAGACTTCGCGCGCACAGATACGCAGTATTTT.

The rearrangement links TRBV6-1 to TRBJ2-3; 8 positions agree with TRBD2. After removal of 11 bases from V and 0 bases from J, the junction contained 4 bases not matched to a gene. CDR3 length: 13 residues. Germline V lookup: CDR1 MNHNS, CDR2 SASEGT. The CDR3 reads CASGGKSTDTQYF. As DNA, the CDR3 is TGTGCCTCGGGGGGGAAAAGCACAGATACGCAGTATTTT.

The chain uses TRBV10-2 and TRBJ1-5; unclear D gene. CDR3 length: 13 amino acids. The V and J ends lost 2 bases and 6 bases respectively, with 8 bases between them. CDR1 and CDR2 (germline): WSHSY, SAAADI. This chain's CDR3 is CASSEMGGQPQHF. DNA for the CDR3: TGCGCCAGCAGTGAGATGGGAGGTCAGCCCCAGCATTTT.

This sequence joins TRBV5-8 and TRBJ2-2; 15 bases map to TRBD2. Germline V gene data show CDR1 as SGHTS and CDR2 as YDEGEE. Losses at the gene ends were 4 bases for V and 4 bases for J; bases not matched to a gene: 5. The CDR3 loop spans 17 amino acids. CDR3 bases: TGTGCCAGCAGCCCCGGACTAGCGGGGGGGCTCACCGGGGAGCTGTTTTTT. Amino acids: CASSPGLAGGLTGELFF. Full variable domain (remainder filled in from reference TRBV5-8 and TRBJ2-2): EAGVTQSPTHLIKTRGQQATLRCSPISGHTSVYWYQQALGLGLQFLLWYDEGEERNRGNFPPRFSGRQFPNYSSELNVNALELEDSALYLCASSPGLAGGLTGELFFGEGSRLTVL.

The chain has TRBV4-1 and TRBJ2-3; 8 bases map to TRBD2. The CDR3 is 18 residues long. Germline assignment: CDR1 MGHRA and CDR2 YSYEKL. The ends lost 2 bases at V and 5 bases at J; junction bases unmatched: 15. The CDR3 DNA sequence: TGCGCCAGCAGCCAATGGGGGGGACTAGTACCACTAGGAGATACGCAGTATTTT. Protein sequence: CASSQWGGLVPLGDTQYF.

The chain joins TRBV30 to TRBJ1-5, with D maybe TRBD1 (5 bases). The CDR3 totals 13 residues. V was cut by 2 bases and J by 4 bases, with 9 bases left in between. CDR1 and CDR2 from the germline V gene are GTSNPN and SVGIG (reference sequence). The CDR3 nucleotides are TGTGCCTGGAGTTGGGCAGGGAATCAGCCCCAGCATTTT. Protein: CAWSWAGNQPQHF.

This clone showed up just a few times. The genes are TRBV18 and TRBJ1-5, with D tentatively TRBD1 (6 bases). This CDR3 has 13 amino acids. The V gene lost 8 bases and the J gene lost 1 base, with 9 bases spanning the gap. The germline CDR1 and CDR2 sequences are KGHSH and LQKENI. DNA for the CDR3: TGTGCCAGCCGAGGACAGAGCAATCAGCCCCAGCATTTT. It encodes CASRGQSNQPQHF.

The rearrangement links TRBV7-9 to TRBJ2-3; possible D gene TRBD2, 6 bases. Germline V CDR1 and CDR2: SEHNR, FQNEAQ (reference sequence). This CDR3 contains 17 residues. Trimming took 1 base from V and 5 from J, leaving 19 bases between them. The CDR3 spells CASSLGFSGEGGDTQYF. The CDR3, as DNA: TGTGCCAGCAGCTTAGGGTTTAGCGGAGAGGGAGGAGATACGCAGTATTTT.

This clone was counted only a few times. V gene TRBV6-6 combines with J gene TRBJ2-3; no reliable D call. CDR1 and CDR2 from the germline V gene are MNHNY and SVGAGI (reference sequence). Trimming shortened V by 7 bases and J by 5 bases, and 13 bases separated the two germline ends. The CDR3 spans 13 residues. The CDR3 here is CASTPPGRDTQYF. Written as DNA, the CDR3 is TGTGCCAGCACCCCCCCAGGTCGAGATACGCAGTATTTT.

V usage is TRBV2 and J usage is TRBJ2-7, with no clear D. This CDR3 spans 12 amino acids. V was clipped by 4 bases and J by 7 bases, with 11 bases between them. Germline CDR1 SNHLY, CDR2 FYNNEI. This CDR3 is CASSGNHREQYF. The CDR3 DNA follows: TGTGCCAGCAGTGGGAATCACCGGGAGCAGTACTTC.

This chain joins TRBV10-3 and TRBJ2-7, with TRBD2 matching 13 bases. The CDR3 totals 14 residues. From germline, CDR1 is ENHRY and CDR2 SYGVKD. After removal of 6 bases from V and 2 bases from J, the junction contained 1 base not matched to a gene. CDR3 protein: CAIRLAGGAYEQYF. The CDR3 region has the DNA TGTGCCATCAGACTAGCGGGAGGGGCCTACGAGCAGTACTTC.

The chain couples TRBV5-1 to TRBJ2-1, with D perhaps matching TRBD1 or TRBD2 (5 bases each). The CDR3 sequence is 15 residues long. Trimming stripped 1 base from V and 9 bases from J, with 17 bases between. The V gene's germline CDR1 is SGHRS and CDR2 YFSETQ. Here the CDR3 reads CASSLNSVGAVEQFF. The CDR3 region has the DNA TGCGCCAGCAGCTTGAATAGCGTAGGGGCCGTTGAGCAGTTCTTC.